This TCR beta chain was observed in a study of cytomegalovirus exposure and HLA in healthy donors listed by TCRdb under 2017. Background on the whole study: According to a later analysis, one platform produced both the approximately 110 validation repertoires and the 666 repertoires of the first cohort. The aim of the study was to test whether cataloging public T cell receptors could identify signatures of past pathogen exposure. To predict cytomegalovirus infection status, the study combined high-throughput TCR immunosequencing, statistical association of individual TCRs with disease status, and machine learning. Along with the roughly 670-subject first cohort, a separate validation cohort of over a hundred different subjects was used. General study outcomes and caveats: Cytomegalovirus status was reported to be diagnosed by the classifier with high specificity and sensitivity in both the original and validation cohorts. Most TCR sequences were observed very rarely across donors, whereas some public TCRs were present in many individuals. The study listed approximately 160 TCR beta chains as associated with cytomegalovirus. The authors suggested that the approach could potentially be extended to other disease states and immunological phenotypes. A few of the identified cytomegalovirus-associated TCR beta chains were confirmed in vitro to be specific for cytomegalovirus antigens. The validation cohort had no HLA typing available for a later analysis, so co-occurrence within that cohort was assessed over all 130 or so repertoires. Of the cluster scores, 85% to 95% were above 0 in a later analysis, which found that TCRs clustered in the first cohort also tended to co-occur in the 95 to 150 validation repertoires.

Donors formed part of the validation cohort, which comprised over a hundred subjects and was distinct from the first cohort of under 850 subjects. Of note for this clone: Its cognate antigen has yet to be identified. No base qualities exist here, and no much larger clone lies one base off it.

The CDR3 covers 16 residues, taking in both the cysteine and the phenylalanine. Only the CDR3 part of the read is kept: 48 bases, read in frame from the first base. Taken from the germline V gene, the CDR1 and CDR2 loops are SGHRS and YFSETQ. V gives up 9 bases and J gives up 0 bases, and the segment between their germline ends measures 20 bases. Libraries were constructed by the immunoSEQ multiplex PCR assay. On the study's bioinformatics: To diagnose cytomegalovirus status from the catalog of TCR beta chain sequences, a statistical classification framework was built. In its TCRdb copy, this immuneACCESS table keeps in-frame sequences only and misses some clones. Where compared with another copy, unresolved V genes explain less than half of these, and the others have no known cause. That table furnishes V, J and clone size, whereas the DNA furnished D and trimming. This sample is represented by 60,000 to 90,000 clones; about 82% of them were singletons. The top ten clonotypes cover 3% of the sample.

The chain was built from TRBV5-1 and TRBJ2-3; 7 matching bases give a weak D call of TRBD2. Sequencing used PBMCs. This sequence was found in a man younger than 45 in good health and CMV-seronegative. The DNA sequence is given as TGCGCCACTTCGAGCGGGGCAGGGGTAAGCACAGATACGCAGTATTTT. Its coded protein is CATSSGAGVSTDTQYF.